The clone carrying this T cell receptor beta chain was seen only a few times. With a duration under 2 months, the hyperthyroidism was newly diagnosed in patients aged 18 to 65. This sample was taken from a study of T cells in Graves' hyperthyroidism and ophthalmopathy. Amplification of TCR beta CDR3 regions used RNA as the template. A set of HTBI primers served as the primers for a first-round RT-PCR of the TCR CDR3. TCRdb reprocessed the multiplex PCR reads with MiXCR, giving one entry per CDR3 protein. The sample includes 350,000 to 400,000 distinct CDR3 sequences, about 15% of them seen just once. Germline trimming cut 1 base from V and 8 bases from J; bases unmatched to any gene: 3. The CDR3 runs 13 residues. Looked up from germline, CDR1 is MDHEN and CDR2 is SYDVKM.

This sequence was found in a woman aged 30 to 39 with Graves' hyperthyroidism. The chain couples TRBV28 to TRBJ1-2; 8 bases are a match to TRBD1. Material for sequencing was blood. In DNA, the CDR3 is TGTGCCAGCAGTTTATTCAGGGGGCTAGGCTACACCTTC. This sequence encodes CASSLFRGLGYTF.